Presented here are 3 T cell receptor beta chains from one specimen sequenced in a study of cytomegalovirus exposure and HLA in healthy donors. The PCR had 60 Vbeta and 13 Jbeta primers. Profiled with immunoSEQ multiplex PCR; TCRdb holds only in-frame clones, not every one. The table shows about 93,000 clones, with roughly four fifths occurring only once. Sample: PBMCs. These receptors were taken from a middle-aged man in good health and CMV-seronegative.

The genes are TRBV7-9 and TRBJ2-1; D may be TRBD1 (6 bases). This CDR3 region has 13 residues. CDR1 SEHNR and CDR2 FQNEAQ come from the germline V gene (reference sequence). Trimming left V 1 base short and J 14 bases short, with 15 bases between. CDR3 coding DNA: TGTGCCAGCAGCTTAGACCCCTCACAGGGAGAGTTCTTC. This sequence encodes CASSLDPSQGEFF. Together with reference TRBV7-9 and TRBJ2-1, the CDR3 gives the full variable domain: DTGVSQNPRHKITKRGQNVTFRCDPISEHNRLYWYRQTLGQGPEFLTYFQNEAQLEKSRLLSDRFSAERPKGSFSTLEIQRTEQGDSAMYLCASSLDPSQGEFFGPGTRLTVL.

This sequence joins TRBV5-1 and TRBJ1-3; D gene ambiguous. V lost 0 bases to trimming and J lost 0 bases, with 10 bases between them. The CDR3 length is 16 residues. CDR1 and CDR2 from the germline V gene are SGHRS and YFSETQ. CDR3 sequence: CASSLAPGSSGNTIYF. The CDR3 DNA sequence: TGCGCCAGCAGCTTGGCCCCGGGGAGCTCTGGAAACACCATATATTTT.

The chain couples TRBV5-8 to TRBJ2-3, with D possibly being TRBD2 (5 bases). Trimming took 10 bases from V and 3 from J, leaving 18 bases between them. The CDR3 has 14 residues. Looked up from germline, CDR1 is SGHTS and CDR2 is YDEGEE. CDR3: CASTRGAVTDTQYF. The CDR3 nucleotides are TGTGCCTCTACCCGGGGAGCGGTGACAGATACGCAGTATTTT.